Below, 17 T cell receptor beta chains from the same sample are listed, as sequenced in a study of blood T cell repertoires in COVID-19. Produced via immunoSEQ multiplex PCR; TCRdb's table is partial and in-frame only. The table includes about 480,000 clones, 89% detected once. The specimen sequenced was peripheral blood. These receptors all come from a man aged 18 to 35 with COVID-19, enrolled during active disease.

J is TRBJ2-3 and V is TRBV7-9, with 7 positions matching TRBD2. Germline V gene sequence: CDR1 SEHNR, CDR2 FQNEAQ (reference sequence). V lost 3 bases, J lost 5 bases, and 11 bases stayed unmatched. CDR3 size: 16 residues. DNA of the CDR3: TGTGCCAGCAGCTTTTGGTCGGGGACTACAAGAGATACGCAGTATTTT. This gives the protein CASSFWSGTTRDTQYF.

Details on this clone: In this CDR3 the conserved last residue, phenylalanine or tryptophan, is missing, so a read error is likely. The limits of the CDR3 on the DNA are not certain, so only TCRdb's listed CDR3 is given. The gene calls are TRBV19 and TRBJ1-1; the DNA was not used to check the table's D call, TRBD1. The CDR3 is 13 residues long, counting both termini. The V gene's germline CDR1 is LNHDA and CDR2 SQIVND (reference sequence). CDR3 sequence: CASSTLGDRVLVR.

The chain is built from TRBV4-1 and TRBJ1-3; 10 bases line up with TRBD1. J was trimmed by 3 bases and V by 5 bases; bases with no gene match: 7. The CDR3 spans 16 residues. Germline assignment: CDR1 MGHRA and CDR2 YSYEKL. The CDR3 here is CASSARQGAVGNTIYF. CDR3 nucleotides: TGCGCCAGCAGCGCACGACAGGGGGCTGTTGGAAACACCATATATTTT.

The chain recombines TRBV3-1 (or the pseudogene TRBV3-2) with TRBJ2-2; TRBD2 aligns across 12 bases. CDR1 is LGHDT, CDR2 YNNKEL, per germline (reference sequence). V was clipped by 0 bases and J by 3 bases; unmatched bases: 8. CDR3 length equals 19 residues. CDR3 DNA: TGTGCCAGCAGCCAAGATCCCTGGACTAGCGGGATACACACCGGGGAGCTGTTTTTT. This translates into CASSQDPWTSGIHTGELFF.

The chain joins TRBV9 to TRBJ1-3; D gene unclear. V lost 0 bases to trimming and J lost 2 bases, with 12 bases between them. Germline CDR1 SGDLS, CDR2 YYNGEE. This CDR3 has 16 residues. This CDR3 is CASSVVAVVPGNTIYF. Written as DNA, the CDR3 is TGTGCCAGCAGCGTAGTAGCCGTTGTGCCTGGAAACACCATATATTTT.

The chain joins TRBV2 to TRBJ2-3; 8 bases fit TRBD1. With 2 bases clipped from V and 7 bases from J, the junction kept 5 bases outside the gene matches. Germline loops: CDR1 SNHLY, CDR2 FYNNEI. This CDR3 is built from 14 residues. This chain's CDR3 is CASSEIQGANTQYF. The CDR3 region has the DNA TGTGCCAGCAGTGAAATTCAGGGGGCGAATACGCAGTATTTT.

There are a few counts of this clone. V gene TRBV7-9 combines with J gene TRBJ1-3, with a tentative D call TRBD1 (5 bases). The CDR3 extends over 13 amino acids. Trimming left V 1 base short and J 8 bases short, with 9 bases between. Per the germline V gene, CDR1 is SEHNR and CDR2 is FQNEAQ (reference sequence). This CDR3 reads CASSLDGGDTIYF. As DNA, the CDR3 is TGTGCCAGCAGCTTAGATGGGGGGGACACCATATATTTT. Filled out from reference TRBV7-9 and TRBJ1-3, the complete variable domain reads DTGVSQNPRHKITKRGQNVTFRCDPISEHNRLYWYRQTLGQGPEFLTYFQNEAQLEKSRLLSDRFSAERPKGSFSTLEIQRTEQGDSAMYLCASSLDGGDTIYFGEGSWLTVV.

This clone was recorded only once. This chain links TRBV18 with TRBJ2-7, with 9 bases lining up with TRBD1. Germline assignment: CDR1 KGHSH and CDR2 LQKENI. The CDR3 spans 14 residues. J lost 4 bases, V lost 3 bases, and 4 bases had no gene match. The CDR3 DNA is TGTGCCAGCTCACCCTGGGACAGGGATTACGAGCAGTACTTC. This codes for CASSPWDRDYEQYF.

The CDR3 here is CASRRGQGARNGYTF. In DNA, the CDR3 is TGTGCCAGTAGACGGGGACAGGGGGCGCGGAATGGCTACACCTTC. The chain links TRBV19 to TRBJ1-2; 12 bases are a match to TRBD1. There are 15 residues in the CDR3. V shed 6 bases, J shed 6 bases, and the junction held 8 bases outside the gene matches. Germline V gene lookup returns CDR1 LNHDA and CDR2 SQIVND (reference sequence).

This sequence joins TRBV30 and TRBJ2-1; perhaps TRBD1 as D (5 bases). Germline V gene sequence: CDR1 GTSNPN, CDR2 SVGIG (reference sequence). Trimming shortened V by 5 bases and J by 8 bases, and 16 bases separated the two germline ends. The CDR3 has 13 residues. In nucleotides, the CDR3 is TGTGCCTGGGGGGTTTCAGGGTCGTATGAGCAGTTCTTC. This encodes CAWGVSGSYEQFF.

The genes are TRBV11-3 and TRBJ2-7, with 7 bases aligning to TRBD2. V trimming: 5 bases; J trimming: 7 bases; junction bases outside the gene matches: 5. The CDR3 covers 12 residues. Germline loops: CDR1 SGHNT, CDR2 YENEEA. Here the CDR3 DNA reads TGTGCCAGCAGCACGACTAGCCCTGAGCAGTACTTC. It codes for CASSTTSPEQYF.

This chain links TRBV10-3 with TRBJ2-3; 9 bases fit TRBD1. J was trimmed by 1 base and V by 3 bases; bases with no gene match: 5. CDR3 size: 16 residues. The V gene's germline CDR1 is ENHRY and CDR2 SYGVKD. CDR3 loop: CAISDPRTGGTDTQYF. CDR3 DNA: TGTGCCATCAGTGACCCCCGGACAGGGGGCACAGATACGCAGTATTTT.

V gene TRBV11-3 combines with J gene TRBJ1-2; TRBD1 might be the D (5 bases). CDR3 length: 13 residues. Germline CDR1 SGHNT, CDR2 YENEEA. Trimming pared 5 bases from V and 8 bases from J, leaving 15 bases between. CDR3 bases: TGTGCCAGCAGCACCAGGGTATTTGAGGGCTACACCTTC. Translating it yields CASSTRVFEGYTF.

This rearrangement joins TRBV15 to TRBJ2-3, with 7 bases lining up with TRBD1. The CDR3 length is 16 residues. The germline V gene has CDR1 LNHNV and CDR2 YYDKDF (reference sequence). Losses at the gene ends were 0 bases for V and 4 bases for J; bases not matched to a gene: 7. The CDR3 nucleotides are TGTGCCACCAGCAGAGATTTAAGGGGGACAGCAGATACGCAGTATTTT. Amino acid sequence: CATSRDLRGTADTQYF.

This clone was seen a few times. The CDR3 region has the DNA TGTGCCAGCAGTTTATTTGTCCTAGCCGTTCCGAGCTCCTACAATGAGCAGTTCTTC. This sequence encodes CASSLFVLAVPSSYNEQFF. This chain links TRBV27 with TRBJ2-1; TRBD2 is a possible D gene (5 bases). The V gene lost 1 base and the J gene lost 0 bases, with 19 bases spanning the gap. In germline, CDR1 is MNHEY, CDR2 SMNVEV (reference sequence). The CDR3 has 19 amino acids.

The rearrangement joins TRBV7-9 to TRBJ2-5; TRBD1 is a possible D gene (6 bases). V lost 5 bases and J 5 bases, leaving 15 bases between the germline ends. The CDR3 spans 14 residues. Germline V gives CDR1 SEHNR, CDR2 FQNEAQ (reference sequence). The CDR3 loop reads CASSAHRAGETQYF. In nucleotides, the CDR3 is TGTGCCAGCAGCGCTCACAGGGCCGGGGAGACCCAGTACTTC.

V and J are TRBV7-6 and TRBJ2-7; 7 bases map to TRBD1. Germline CDR1 is SGHVS and CDR2 is FNYEAQ. Losses at the gene ends were 5 bases for V and 1 base for J; bases not matched to a gene: 5. The CDR3 runs 14 residues. The CDR3 DNA is TGTGCCAGCAGCCAGGACAGGCGATCCTACGAGCAGTACTTC. It yields the protein CASSQDRRSYEQYF.